A selection of T cell receptor beta chains follows, all from one sample in a study of blood T cell repertoires in COVID-19. Profiling relied on immunoSEQ multiplex PCR, and the TCRdb table lists in-frame clones only, not all of them. The sample gives around 310,000 clones, around 87% of which show up once; around 0.93% is in the top ten. The sequencing input was peripheral blood. These receptors came from a middle-aged woman with COVID-19, enrolled during active disease. CDR3s include the opening cysteine and the closing phenylalanine or tryptophan. A D gene is named only where the DNA matches it firmly. Only some rows state a clone size, as once, few, many or a class for expanded clones.

d_gene: -; v_gene: TRBV28; j_gene: TRBJ1-2; abundance: -; CDR3nt: TGTGCCAGCAGTTTATTGGCCGGTGAGGATGGCTACACCTTC; CDR3aa: CASSLLAGEDGYTF
d_gene: TRBD1; v_gene: TRBV10-3; j_gene: TRBJ2-3; abundance: once; CDR3nt: TGTGCCATCAGTAAAGTGACAGGGGCCCGCACAGATACGCAGTATTTT; CDR3aa: CAISKVTGARTDTQYF
d_gene: -; v_gene: TRBV12-3/TRBV12-4; j_gene: TRBJ2-5; abundance: -; CDR3nt: TGTGCCAGCAGTTTTAACACACAAGAGACCCAGTACTTC; CDR3aa: CASSFNTQETQYF
d_gene: TRBD2; v_gene: TRBV4-3; j_gene: TRBJ2-6; abundance: once; CDR3nt: TGCGCCAGCAGCCAAGACCCTATGCGGGGGGGGGCCAACGTCCTGACTTTC; CDR3aa: CASSQDPMRGGANVLTF
d_gene: -; v_gene: TRBV5-1; j_gene: TRBJ1-1; abundance: -; CDR3nt: TGCGCCAGCAGCTTGGCACAGGATGGCACTGAAGCTTTCTTT; CDR3aa: CASSLAQDGTEAFF
d_gene: TRBD2; v_gene: TRBV5-4; j_gene: TRBJ2-7; abundance: -; CDR3nt: TGTGCCAGCAGCTTGGTAGCTAGCGGGTCTCGACCTTTCTCCTACGAGCAGTACTTC; CDR3aa: CASSLVASGSRPFSYEQYF
d_gene: -; v_gene: TRBV18; j_gene: TRBJ1-1; abundance: -; CDR3nt: TGTGCCAGCTCACCTTTCGGGGGGGCAAACACTGAAGCTTTCTTT; CDR3aa: CASSPFGGANTEAFF
d_gene: -; v_gene: TRBV9; j_gene: TRBJ1-2; abundance: -; CDR3nt: TGTGCCAGCAGCTACTCAGGGTTTGGGGATGGCTACACCTTC; CDR3aa: CASSYSGFGDGYTF
d_gene: -; v_gene: TRBV10-2; j_gene: TRBJ1-2; abundance: -; CDR3nt: TGCGCCAGCACTGTGACAGTTAACTATGGCTACACCTTC; CDR3aa: CASTVTVNYGYTF
d_gene: TRBD2; v_gene: TRBV5-4; j_gene: TRBJ2-5; abundance: -; CDR3nt: TGTGCCAGCAGCGGTGGTGTCCGGCGGACTAGCGCCGAGCAAGAGACCCAGTACTTC; CDR3aa: CASSGGVRRTSAEQETQYF
d_gene: -; v_gene: TRBV28; j_gene: TRBJ2-2; abundance: few; CDR3nt: TGTGCCAGCAGCGAGGGAAACACCGGGGAGCTGTTTTTT; CDR3aa: CASSEGNTGELFF
d_gene: -; v_gene: TRBV18; j_gene: TRBJ1-2; abundance: -; CDR3nt: TGTGCCAGCTCACCCGCAGGGAACCCCGGGTATGGCTACACCTTC; CDR3aa: CASSPAGNPGYGYTF
d_gene: TRBD1; v_gene: TRBV7-8; j_gene: TRBJ2-7; abundance: -; CDR3nt: TGTGCCAGCAGCTTAGCGGGACAGACCTACGAGCAATACTTC; CDR3aa: CASSLAGQTYEQYF
d_gene: TRBD1; v_gene: TRBV18; j_gene: TRBJ1-4; abundance: -; CDR3nt: TGTGCCAGCTCATCTTTGACAGGGGGCGGCGATGAAAAACTGTTTTTT; CDR3aa: CASSSLTGGGDEKLFF
d_gene: TRBD1; v_gene: TRBV6-2/TRBV6-3; j_gene: TRBJ1-1; abundance: once; CDR3nt: TGTGCCAGCAGTCTACAGGGGGGTCGGGCTGAAGCTTTCTTT; CDR3aa: CASSLQGGRAEAFF
d_gene: -; v_gene: TRBV5-8; j_gene: TRBJ2-5; abundance: -; CDR3nt: TGTGCCAGCAGCTCCTGGACAGAACAAGAGACCCAGTACTTC; CDR3aa: CASSSWTEQETQYF
d_gene: TRBD1; v_gene: TRBV27; j_gene: TRBJ2-7; abundance: -; CDR3nt: TGTGCCAGCAGTCCCGGGACAGGGTTCGCCCCCCCCTGGCTGTACTTC; CDR3aa: CASSPGTGFAPPWLYF
d_gene: -; v_gene: TRBV5-3; j_gene: TRBJ2-3; abundance: few; CDR3nt: TGTGCCAGAAGCTTGGTGTCTAGCTCCGTGTCTTTT; CDR3aa: CARSLVSSSVSF
d_gene: -; v_gene: TRBV3-1/TRBV3-2; j_gene: TRBJ1-1; abundance: -; CDR3nt: TGTGCCAGCAGCCCCCGAGCGGTTTCCACTGAAGCTTTCTTT; CDR3aa: CASSPRAVSTEAFF
d_gene: TRBD1; v_gene: TRBV19; j_gene: TRBJ1-6; abundance: -; CDR3nt: TGTGCCAGTAGTCCTCCCTTCGGGCAGGGGGCAGCTCGCTCACCCCTCCACTTT; CDR3aa: CASSPPFGQGAARSPLHF
d_gene: TRBD1; v_gene: TRBV12-3/TRBV12-4; j_gene: TRBJ2-1; abundance: -; CDR3nt: TGTGCCAGCAGTTGGGACAGCTACAATGAGCAGTTCTTC; CDR3aa: CASSWDSYNEQFF
d_gene: TRBD2; v_gene: TRBV4-3; j_gene: TRBJ2-2; abundance: -; CDR3nt: TGCGCCAGCAGCCAATCGGGCGGGGGATACACCGGGGAGCTGTTTTTT; CDR3aa: CASSQSGGGYTGELFF
d_gene: TRBD1; v_gene: TRBV14; j_gene: TRBJ1-4; abundance: few; CDR3nt: TGTGCCAGCAGCCAAGATGGACAGGGAATTGCAAAACTGTTTTTT; CDR3aa: CASSQDGQGIAKLFF
d_gene: -; v_gene: TRBV12-3/TRBV12-4; j_gene: TRBJ2-7; abundance: -; CDR3nt: TGTGCCAGCAGTTTACAGGGGACCTACGAGCAGTACTTC; CDR3aa: CASSLQGTYEQYF
d_gene: TRBD2; v_gene: TRBV6-2/TRBV6-3; j_gene: TRBJ2-1; abundance: once; CDR3nt: TGTGCCAGCAGTATACTAGCGGGAACCTACAATGAGCAGTTCTTC; CDR3aa: CASSILAGTYNEQFF
d_gene: -; v_gene: TRBV15; j_gene: TRBJ1-2; abundance: -; CDR3nt: TGTGCCACCAGCAGAGAAGTCGACATTACCTACACCTTC; CDR3aa: CATSREVDITYTF
d_gene: -; v_gene: TRBV6-5; j_gene: TRBJ1-2; abundance: -; CDR3nt: TGTGCCAGCAGTCTTTCTAACTATGGCTACACCTTC; CDR3aa: CASSLSNYGYTF
d_gene: TRBD1; v_gene: TRBV6-4; j_gene: TRBJ1-5; abundance: -; CDR3nt: TGTGCCAGCATAGAAGGGGACAGGGTAATTCCCCAGCATTTT; CDR3aa: CASIEGDRVIPQHF
d_gene: -; v_gene: TRBV5-1; j_gene: TRBJ1-6; abundance: -; CDR3nt: TGCGCCAGCAGTTGGGGGGACGCCTCCTATAATTCACCCCTCCACTTT; CDR3aa: CASSWGDASYNSPLHF
d_gene: -; v_gene: TRBV9; j_gene: TRBJ2-6; abundance: -; CDR3nt: TGTGCCAGCAGCGTAGGTAGCTCTGGGGCCAACGTCCTGACTTTC; CDR3aa: CASSVGSSGANVLTF
d_gene: -; v_gene: TRBV28; j_gene: TRBJ1-2; abundance: -; CDR3nt: TGTGCCAGCAGCCCGAGTCCTAACTATGGCTACACCTTC; CDR3aa: CASSPSPNYGYTF
d_gene: TRBD1; v_gene: TRBV5-6; j_gene: TRBJ1-1; abundance: -; CDR3nt: TGTGCCAGCAGCAAACGACAGGGGGACACTGAAGCTTTCTTT; CDR3aa: CASSKRQGDTEAFF
d_gene: -; v_gene: TRBV7-2; j_gene: TRBJ1-5; abundance: -; CDR3nt: TGTGCCAGCAGCTCGAGCGGTCAGCCCCAGCATTTT; CDR3aa: CASSSSGQPQHF
d_gene: TRBD1; v_gene: TRBV6-5; j_gene: TRBJ1-2; abundance: few; CDR3nt: TGTGCCACCGCGACAGGGGCCTATGGCTACACCTTC; CDR3aa: CATATGAYGYTF
d_gene: TRBD1; v_gene: TRBV5-4; j_gene: TRBJ1-2; abundance: once; CDR3nt: TGTGCCAGCAGCGCTGGGACAGGGCTGGGCTATGGCTACACCTTC; CDR3aa: CASSAGTGLGYGYTF
d_gene: -; v_gene: TRBV30; j_gene: TRBJ2-7; abundance: few; CDR3nt: TGTGCCTGGAGGACTGGAGGCGAGCAGTACTTC; CDR3aa: CAWRTGGEQYF
d_gene: -; v_gene: TRBV4-3; j_gene: TRBJ1-2; abundance: -; CDR3nt: TGCGCCAGCAGCCAAGAGGTGCGGGACCATGAGGGCTACACCTTC; CDR3aa: CASSQEVRDHEGYTF
d_gene: -; v_gene: TRBV6-4; j_gene: TRBJ2-2; abundance: -; CDR3nt: TGTGCCAGCAGTGAAATAGGACTCACCGGGGAGCTGTTTTTT; CDR3aa: CASSEIGLTGELFF
d_gene: -; v_gene: TRBV12-3/TRBV12-4; j_gene: TRBJ1-5; abundance: -; CDR3nt: TGTGCCAGCAGTTTTAAGGGGGATCAGCCCCAGCATTTT; CDR3aa: CASSFKGDQPQHF
d_gene: TRBD1; v_gene: TRBV9; j_gene: TRBJ1-6; abundance: few; CDR3nt: TGTGCCAGCAGTTTCACGTCGGCGGGGACAGGGTCCCTCCACTTT; CDR3aa: CASSFTSAGTGSLHF
d_gene: -; v_gene: TRBV4-1; j_gene: TRBJ2-7; abundance: -; CDR3nt: TGCGCCAGCAGCCAAGAGGGCTTCGACGTCGAGCAGTACTTC; CDR3aa: CASSQEGFDVEQYF
d_gene: TRBD1; v_gene: TRBV14; j_gene: TRBJ2-3; abundance: -; CDR3nt: TGTGCCAGCAGCACACGGACAGGGTGGACAGATACGCAGTATTTT; CDR3aa: CASSTRTGWTDTQYF
d_gene: TRBD1; v_gene: TRBV29-1; j_gene: TRBJ1-2; abundance: -; CDR3nt: TGCAGCGTTCGGACAGGGGAAGGCTACACCTTC; CDR3aa: CSVRTGEGYTF
d_gene: -; v_gene: TRBV25-1; j_gene: TRBJ1-1; abundance: -; CDR3nt: TGTGCCAGCAGTCTCTTCGACACTGAAGCTTTCTTT; CDR3aa: CASSLFDTEAFF
d_gene: TRBD1; v_gene: TRBV10-3; j_gene: TRBJ1-1; abundance: -; CDR3nt: TGTGCCATCAGCCCCGGGACAGGGAAGTCGAACACTGAAGCTTTCTTT; CDR3aa: CAISPGTGKSNTEAFF
d_gene: -; v_gene: TRBV7-8; j_gene: TRBJ1-2; abundance: once; CDR3nt: TGTGCCAGCAGCTTAACGTGGGGAGGGAACACCTTC; CDR3aa: CASSLTWGGNTF
d_gene: -; v_gene: TRBV7-3; j_gene: TRBJ2-3; abundance: -; CDR3nt: TGTGCCAGCAGCTTACTGGCGGCTAATACGCAGTATTTT; CDR3aa: CASSLLAANTQYF
d_gene: TRBD1; v_gene: TRBV7-2; j_gene: TRBJ2-5; abundance: -; CDR3nt: TGTGCCAGCAGCTATAGCCCCCTTCAGGGGGCATGGCAAGAGACCCAGTACTTC; CDR3aa: CASSYSPLQGAWQETQYF